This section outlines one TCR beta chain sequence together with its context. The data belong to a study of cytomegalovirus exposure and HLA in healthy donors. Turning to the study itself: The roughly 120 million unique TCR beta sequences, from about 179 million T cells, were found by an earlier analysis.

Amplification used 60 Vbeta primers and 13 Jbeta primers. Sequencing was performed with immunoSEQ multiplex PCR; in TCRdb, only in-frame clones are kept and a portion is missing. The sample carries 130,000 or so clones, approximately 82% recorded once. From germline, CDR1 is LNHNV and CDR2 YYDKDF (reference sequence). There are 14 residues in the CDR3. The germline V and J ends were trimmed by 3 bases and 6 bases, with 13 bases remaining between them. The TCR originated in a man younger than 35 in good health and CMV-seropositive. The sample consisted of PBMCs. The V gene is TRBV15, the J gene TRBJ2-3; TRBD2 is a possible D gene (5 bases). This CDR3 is CATSSDGVSDTQYF. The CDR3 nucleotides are TGTGCCACCAGCAGCGACGGGGTATCCGATACGCAGTATTTT.